Shown below are 29 T cell receptor beta chains from a single sample sequenced in a study of blood T cell repertoires in COVID-19. Data came from immunoSEQ multiplex PCR; TCRdb stores just in-frame clones and leaves some out. The sample shows 95,000 to 100,000 clones, 65% to 85% of them seen only once. The material sequenced was peripheral blood. These receptors were taken from a woman older than 75 with acute or convalescent COVID-19.

The rearrangement joins TRBV4-1 to TRBJ1-2, with D tentatively TRBD1 (6 bases). Germline CDR1 reads MGHRA; CDR2 reads YSYEKL. This CDR3 comprises 16 residues. V dropped 0 bases and J dropped 1 base, with 12 bases sitting between them. CDR3 DNA: TGCGCCAGCAGCCAAGATTCGGCAGGGGTTAACTATGGCTACACCTTC. As protein: CASSQDSAGVNYGYTF.

J is TRBJ2-1 and V is TRBV20-1, with TRBD2 matching 7 bases. The junction had 9 bases not matched to a gene; V was cut back by 3 bases and J by 1 base. Germline assignment: CDR1 DFQATT and CDR2 SNEGSKA (reference sequence). This CDR3 comprises 16 residues. This chain's CDR3 is CSASRGGGASYNEQFF. CDR3 DNA sequence: TGCAGTGCTAGTCGGGGCGGGGGTGCTTCCTACAATGAGCAGTTCTTC.

The chain employs TRBV6-2 or TRBV6-3 and TRBJ1-5; D is uncertain. Germline CDR1 and CDR2: MNHEY and SVGEGT. The ends were cut back, 6 bases at V and 2 bases at J, with 14 bases in the middle. The CDR3 covers 15 residues. CDR3 loop: CASSPQARGNQPQHF. The CDR3 bases are TGTGCCAGCAGCCCTCAAGCGCGAGGCAATCAGCCCCAGCATTTT.

The gene calls are TRBV5-4 and TRBJ2-3, with D unresolved. Germline-derived CDR1 and CDR2 are SGHNT and YYREEE (reference sequence). V was pared by 2 bases and J by 2 bases, with 18 bases between. The CDR3 extends over 17 amino acids. The CDR3 protein is CASSLSLRLTDTDTQYF. CDR3 sequence (DNA): TGTGCCAGCAGCTTAAGCCTTAGACTCACCGACACAGATACGCAGTATTTT. Full variable domain (missing parts from reference TRBV5-4 and TRBJ2-3): ETGVTQSPTHLIKTRGQQVTLRCSSQSGHNTVSWYQQALGQGPQFIFQYYREEENGRGNFPPRFSGLQFPNYSSELNVNALELDDSALYLCASSLSLRLTDTDTQYFGPGTRLTVL.

This clone was detected once. The chain links TRBV3-1 (or the pseudogene TRBV3-2) to TRBJ1-1, with TRBD1 matching 8 bases. Germline CDR1 and CDR2: LGHDT and YNNKEL (reference sequence). V shed 6 bases and J 4 bases; nucleotides not matched to a gene: 4. This CDR3 is 13 amino acids long. For the CDR3, the DNA is TGTGCCAGCAGGGAAACAGGGGGCACTGAAGCTTTCTTT. This gives the protein CASRETGGTEAFF.

This clone has only a few counts. This chain uses TRBV7-9 with TRBJ1-2, with TRBD1 as a possible D gene (6 bases). CDR1 is SEHNR and CDR2 is FQNEAQ in the germline V gene (reference sequence). Trimming removed 5 bases from V and 3 bases from J, with 13 bases in between. CDR3 size: 14 residues. The CDR3 loop reads CASSGSTGYYGYTF. CDR3 nucleotide sequence: TGTGCCAGCAGCGGATCGACAGGTTACTATGGCTACACCTTC.

This chain uses TRBV19 with TRBJ1-5, with D possibly matching TRBD1 (5 bases). From germline, CDR1 is LNHDA and CDR2 SQIVND (reference sequence). The CDR3 length is 14 residues. Trimming took 6 bases from V and 6 from J, leaving 15 bases between them. The CDR3 spells CASRKGQELQPQHF. CDR3 in DNA: TGTGCCAGTAGAAAGGGGCAGGAACTTCAGCCCCAGCATTTT.

The chain joins TRBV12-3 or TRBV12-4 to TRBJ1-1, with no clear D. The CDR3 spans 13 residues. Trimming took 6 bases from V and 0 from J, leaving 8 bases between them. CDR3 sequence: CASSPTVNTEAFF. CDR3 nucleotides: TGTGCCAGCAGCCCCACAGTGAACACTGAAGCTTTCTTT.

This clone has more than one count but fewer than ten. The chain joins TRBV6-6 to TRBJ1-4; 10 bases match TRBD1. There are 15 residues in the CDR3. The germline V gene encodes CDR1 MNHNY and CDR2 SVGAGI (reference sequence). V lost 2 bases to trimming and J lost 5 bases; unmatched junction nucleotides: 2. The CDR3 nucleotides are TGTGCCAGCAGTTACGTGGGACAGGGGAATGAAAAACTGTTTTTT. Translation gives CASSYVGQGNEKLFF.

The V gene is TRBV7-9, the J gene TRBJ2-1; 12 positions match TRBD1. From germline, CDR1 is SEHNR and CDR2 FQNEAQ (reference sequence). V was clipped by 4 bases and J by 8 bases; unmatched bases: 3. This CDR3 contains 14 residues. The CDR3 is CASSWGQGADEQFF. For the CDR3, the DNA is TGTGCCAGCAGCTGGGGACAGGGGGCCGATGAGCAGTTCTTC.

The V and J genes are TRBV12-3 or TRBV12-4 and TRBJ1-3; 7 bases align to TRBD1. CDR3 size: 12 residues. V was clipped by 4 bases and J by 9 bases; unmatched bases: 3. The CDR3 DNA follows: TGTGCCAGCAGTTCTCACAGGGGCACCATATATTTT. Translating gives CASSSHRGTIYF.

The CDR3 nucleotides are TGCGCCAGCAGTGATGACAGGGGGGATGGCTACACCTTC. Translating gives CASSDDRGDGYTF. This chain joins TRBV10-2 and TRBJ1-2, with 9 bases matching TRBD1. The J segment lost 6 bases and the V segment lost 3 bases, leaving 2 bases of the junction unmatched. Germline loops: CDR1 WSHSY, CDR2 SAAADI. The CDR3 is 13 residues long.

This sequence joins TRBV19 and TRBJ1-6; D not resolved. Trimming left V 7 bases short and J 7 bases short, with 17 bases between. This CDR3 spans 15 amino acids. Germline V gene sequence: CDR1 LNHDA, CDR2 SQIVND (reference sequence). The CDR3 DNA follows: TGTGCCAGTAAAAAGCAGGAGGGATGGAATTCACCCCTCCACTTT. Residues: CASKKQEGWNSPLHF.

V gene TRBV19 combines with J gene TRBJ1-1, with a possible D match to TRBD1 (5 bases). The germline gives CDR1 LNHDA, CDR2 SQIVND (reference sequence). Trimming pared 3 bases from V and 5 bases from J, leaving 10 bases between. The CDR3 has 13 residues. CDR3 DNA sequence: TGTGCCAGTAGTATTCTTAGGGGAACTGAAGCTTTCTTT. It codes for CASSILRGTEAFF.

A single count supports this clone. The chain recombines TRBV4-1 with TRBJ1-4; D not resolved. The CDR3 is made up of 15 amino acids. Between the trimmed V and J ends, which lost 4 bases and 8 bases, there was a span of 17 bases. Germline assignment: CDR1 MGHRA and CDR2 YSYEKL. The CDR3 reads CASSPTRTEREKLFF. The CDR3 bases are TGCGCCAGCAGCCCGACAAGGACTGAGAGAGAAAAACTGTTTTTT.

The chain couples TRBV28 to TRBJ1-1, with D perhaps TRBD1 (6 bases). The ends were cut back, 6 bases at V and 1 base at J, with 12 bases in the middle. This CDR3 has 14 residues. The germline gives CDR1 MDHEN, CDR2 SYDVKM. CDR3 amino acids: CASRSGQGNTEAFF. Here the CDR3 DNA reads TGTGCCAGCAGATCGGGACAAGGGAACACTGAAGCTTTCTTT.

This clone was observed a handful of times. The V call is TRBV6-5, the J call TRBJ1-1; weak D call: TRBD1 (5 bases). Trimming shortened V by 0 bases and J by 1 base, and 9 bases separated the two germline ends. The CDR3 covers 15 residues. Germline loops: CDR1 MNHEY, CDR2 SVGAGI. The CDR3 reads CASSYSPGQNTEAFF. CDR3 coding DNA: TGTGCCAGCAGTTACTCCCCAGGGCAGAACACTGAAGCTTTCTTT.

This chain joins TRBV7-8 and TRBJ1-6; D unresolved. V dropped 0 bases and J dropped 0 bases, with 6 bases sitting between them. Germline CDR1 reads SGHVS; CDR2 reads FQNEAQ. This CDR3 spans 16 amino acids. Written as DNA, the CDR3 is TGTGCCAGCAGCTTAGCCCTGAGCTCCTATAATTCACCCCTCCACTTT. Amino acid sequence: CASSLALSSYNSPLHF. Full variable domain (outside the CDR3, taken from reference TRBV7-8 and TRBJ1-6): GAGVSQSPRYKVAKRGQDVALRCDPISGHVSLFWYQQALGQGPEFLTYFQNEAQLDKSGLPSDRFFAERPEGSVSTLKIQRTQQEDSAVYLCASSLALSSYNSPLHFGNGTRLTVT.

This clone is a singleton in its sample. CDR3 sequence: CASSQDGAGDSGYTF. The CDR3 DNA is TGCGCCAGCAGCCAAGATGGGGCAGGGGATTCTGGCTACACCTTC. The genes are TRBV4-3 and TRBJ1-2, with D possibly matching TRBD1 (6 bases). Trimming pared 0 bases from V and 7 bases from J, leaving 15 bases between. CDR3 length equals 15 residues. Germline CDR1 and CDR2: LGHNA and YSLEER.

This chain uses TRBV19 with TRBJ2-5; D unresolved. Germline lookup yields CDR1 LNHDA and CDR2 SQIVND (reference sequence). With 5 bases removed from V and 5 bases from J, the gap between germline ends came to 18 bases. The CDR3 totals 15 residues. CDR3 sequence: CASSPRISPSETQYF. DNA of the CDR3: TGTGCCAGTAGTCCGCGGATTAGCCCATCCGAGACCCAGTACTTC. Full variable domain (outside the CDR3, taken from reference TRBV19 and TRBJ2-5): DGGITQSPKYLFRKEGQNVTLSCEQNLNHDAMYWYRQDPGQGLRLIYYSQIVNDFQKGDIAEGYSVSREKKESFPLTVTSAQKNPTAFYLCASSPRISPSETQYFGPGTRLLVL.

The chain recombines TRBV30 with TRBJ2-3; D not certain. V shed 5 bases and J shed 1 base, with 10 bases lying between them. CDR1 and CDR2 from the germline V gene are GTSNPN and SVGIG (reference sequence). The CDR3 is 13 amino acids. The CDR3 here is CAWDPEGTDTQYF. CDR3 coding DNA: TGTGCCTGGGACCCTGAGGGCACAGATACGCAGTATTTT.

As concerns this clone: The sample holds other DNA sequences that translate to the same CDR3. J is TRBJ1-6 and V is TRBV5-8; perhaps TRBD1 as D (6 bases). Trimming left V 0 bases short and J 10 bases short, with 11 bases between. CDR1 and CDR2 from the germline V gene are SGHTS and YDEGEE. This CDR3 comprises 14 residues. In DNA, the CDR3 is TGTGCCAGCAGCTTGGGGCAGGGGAACTCACCCCTCCACTTT. The encoded protein is CASSLGQGNSPLHF. Full variable domain (missing parts from reference TRBV5-8 and TRBJ1-6): EAGVTQSPTHLIKTRGQQATLRCSPISGHTSVYWYQQALGLGLQFLLWYDEGEERNRGNFPPRFSGRQFPNYSSELNVNALELEDSALYLCASSLGQGNSPLHFGNGTRLTVT.

The V call is TRBV5-6, the J call TRBJ1-2; D is uncertain. Germline-derived CDR1 and CDR2 are SGHDT and YYEEEE. There are 14 residues in the CDR3. Trimming left V 4 bases short and J 3 bases short, with 13 bases between. CDR3 coding DNA: TGTGCCAGCAGCCCTGGGCCGGCTGACTATGGCTACACCTTC. This codes for CASSPGPADYGYTF.

The V gene is TRBV18, the J gene TRBJ2-2; D ambiguous. V shed 3 bases and J shed 4 bases, with 15 bases lying between them. Germline lookup yields CDR1 KGHSH and CDR2 LQKENI. This CDR3 has 16 amino acids. The CDR3 nucleotides are TGTGCCAGCTCACCCCTGAGTTCAGCGAGCACCGGGGAGCTGTTTTTT. Translation gives CASSPLSSASTGELFF.

This chain connects TRBV19 to TRBJ2-3; D might be TRBD2 (6 bases). Deletions cut 6 bases from V and 0 bases from J, with 16 bases between. From germline, CDR1 is LNHDA and CDR2 SQIVND (reference sequence). This CDR3 has 16 residues. CDR3 region: CASSPRGTVSTDTQYF. CDR3 nucleotide sequence: TGTGCCAGTAGCCCTCGGGGGACGGTAAGCACAGATACGCAGTATTTT.

The chain has TRBV3-1 (or the pseudogene TRBV3-2) and TRBJ1-4; D gene ambiguous. The V and J ends lost 2 bases and 12 bases respectively, with 7 bases between them. Germline assignment: CDR1 LGHDT and CDR2 YNNKEL (reference sequence). The length of the CDR3 is 11 residues. CDR3 loop: CASSQLSELFF. The CDR3 DNA is TGTGCCAGCAGCCAACTGTCAGAACTGTTTTTT.

V usage is TRBV19 and J usage is TRBJ2-7; TRBD2 might be the D (7 bases). The CDR3 consists of 17 residues. Germline CDR1 is LNHDA and CDR2 is SQIVND (reference sequence). The ends were cut back, 2 bases at V and 6 bases at J, with 23 bases in the middle. The CDR3 protein is CASSICWVAGAPGEQYF. The DNA for the CDR3 is TGTGCCAGTAGTATATGCTGGGTTGCGGGGGCCCCCGGCGAGCAGTACTTC.

J is TRBJ2-5 and V is TRBV14; a weak D match, TRBD1 (6 bases). Germline CDR1 reads SGHDN; CDR2 reads FVKESK. V shed 1 base and J shed 5 bases, with 14 bases lying between them. This CDR3 region has 15 residues. The CDR3 region is CASSQVAGARETQYF. In nucleotides, the CDR3 is TGTGCCAGCAGCCAAGTGGCAGGGGCACGGGAGACCCAGTACTTC.

This clone was seen just once. The chain couples TRBV19 to TRBJ1-5; 9 nucleotides agree with TRBD1. The length of the CDR3 is 16 residues. The germline V gene encodes CDR1 LNHDA and CDR2 SQIVND (reference sequence). Trimming at V came to 4 bases and at J to 7 bases, leaving 11 bases not matched to a gene. The CDR3 region has the DNA TGTGCCAGTAGTAGCATAGACAGGGGGTTAAAACAGCCCCAGCATTTT. Translating it yields CASSSIDRGLKQPQHF.